This TCR beta chain appears in the sequencing data of a study of CD8+CD57+ T cells in acquired aplastic anemia. The overall study: DNA per sorted CD4+ or CD8+ sample ranged 0.2 to 27.4 ug, averaging around 3.1 ug. Findings and limits, study-wide: Roughly 31 was the count of CD8+ CDR3 sequences that patients shared with controls.

As regards this clonotype: Antigen specificity is unknown. A much larger clone differs by one base, so this may be a read error.

The use of genomic DNA as template underpinned the TCR beta VDJ and CDR3 profiling. TCRdb itself ran the reads through MiXCR, one entry per CDR3 protein. The sample records 170,000 or so distinct CDR3 sequences, 55% to 65% being singletons. Germline lookup yields CDR1 MNHEY and CDR2 SVGAGI. This CDR3 is built from 17 residues. All patients picked for sequencing had shown, by flow cytometry, an expansion of CD8+CD57+ cells. With no exception, the patients had severe acquired aplastic anemia. The sample taken for sequencing was sorted CD4+, CD8+, or CD8+CD57+ T cells (not recorded which) from PBMCs. The clonotype comes from a human donor with aplastic anemia. The V call is TRBV6-5, the J call TRBJ2-3; 7 positions match TRBD2. The CDR3 bases are TGTGCCAACAGTCCCGGGGATCGGGGGGTATGGACAGATACGCAGTATTTT. This translates into CANSPGDRGVWTDTQYF.